The clone carrying this T cell receptor (beta chain) appeared a few times. The target antigen is unknown. This record comes from a study of T-cell memory formation after mild COVID-19. J was trimmed by 10 bases and V by 0 bases; bases with no gene match: 8. The CDR3 runs 14 residues. CDR1 is LGHNT and CDR2 is FRNRAP in the germline V gene. TCRdb re-called the 5' RACE reads through MiXCR, storing one row per CDR3 protein. The sample records fewer than 250,000 distinct CDR3 sequences, about a sixth being singletons. Study results and limitations: CM and EM subsets held most contracting CD4+ clones; EMRA held CD8+ ones. The appearance of some responding clones in pre-infection memory suggested that cross-reactive memory joined.

The TCR was taken from an adult woman who had mild COVID-19 (a few samples of this study predate the infection). Cell type and time point are not known. The rearrangement joins TRBV12-5 to TRBJ1-2; TRBD1 matches at 7 bases. Sequenced: PBMCs or a T cell subset sorted from them (not recorded which). This chain's CDR3 is CASGLVRGQSVYTF. CDR3 nucleotide sequence: TGTGCTAGTGGTTTGGTACGGGGACAGAGTGTCTACACCTTC.